The text below deals with one T cell receptor beta chain. Its target is unknown. These data belong to a study of EBV T-cell therapy then PD-1 blockade in nasopharyngeal carcinoma. The V gene end was trimmed by 7 bases and the J gene end by 8 bases; junction bases not matched to a gene: 12. CDR1 is LNHDA and CDR2 is SQIVND in the germline V gene (reference sequence). The CDR3 totals 16 residues. Measured with immunoSEQ multiplex PCR; TCRdb has only the in-frame clones, and not every one. The table shows more than 20,000 clones, with 82% occurring only once. Treatment noted: AdE1-LMPpoly-expanded autologous EBV-specific T-cell therapy followed by anti-PD-1 nivolumab.

The receptor comes from a man in his forties or fifties with nasopharyngeal carcinoma. The genes are TRBV19 and TRBJ2-1; the match to TRBD1 covers 12 bases. Specimen: CD8+ T cells from blood, collected at day -245 from a patient whose treatment included autologous EBV-specific T cells and nivolumab. The DNA of the CDR3 is TGTGCCAGTACCGGCCCCCCCGGGACAGGGGGCCATGAGCAGTTCTTC. Protein: CASTGPPGTGGHEQFF.